Below, one T cell receptor beta chain is given with its context. This sample stems from a study of blood T cell repertoires in COVID-19. The overall study: Specimens from acute and convalescent COVID-19 originated in the United States, Italy and Spain. The analysed material was cDNA or gDNA that came from T cells, B-cell-depleted T cells, or PBMCs.

Per the study methods: Estimates of nucleated cell counts were drawn from the amplification of reference gene primers. Profiled with immunoSEQ multiplex PCR; TCRdb holds only in-frame clones, not every one. V and J calls and clone size are given by that table; D and trimming were obtained from the DNA. The sample has 200,000 to 300,000 clones, more than 85% seen once. CDR1 is LNHDA and CDR2 is SQIVND in the germline V gene (reference sequence). This CDR3 comprises 16 residues. With V trimmed by 3 bases and J by 6 bases, 11 bases remained unmatched. The recovered donors of Cohort 3 showed two negative PCRs, clearance, or symptom resolution.

The receptor was derived from a woman in her 30s who had recovered from COVID-19. Sequencing was performed on PBMCs or T cells enriched from blood (not recorded which). This chain uses TRBV19 with TRBJ1-5; 7 bases line up with TRBD1. CDR3 residues: CASSISYGTAFQPQHF. CDR3 sequence (DNA): TGTGCCAGTAGTATCTCCTACGGGACAGCTTTTCAGCCCCAGCATTTT. The whole variable domain, filled in from reference TRBV19 and TRBJ1-5, reads DGGITQSPKYLFRKEGQNVTLSCEQNLNHDAMYWYRQDPGQGLRLIYYSQIVNDFQKGDIAEGYSVSREKKESFPLTVTSAQKNPTAFYLCASSISYGTAFQPQHFGDGTRLSIL.